Presented here are 5 T cell receptor beta chains from one specimen sequenced in a study of blood T cell repertoires in COVID-19. Only in-frame clones appear in the TCRdb table, and some are missing; sequencing was by immunoSEQ multiplex PCR. The sample contains some 170,000 clones, roughly four fifths of which appear only once. Source material: peripheral blood. The receptors were gathered from a woman between 35 and 50 years old with COVID-19, enrolled during active disease.

The genes are TRBV4-1 and TRBJ1-5; 7 nucleotides match TRBD1. V gave up 1 base and J gave up 4 bases; unmatched junction bases: 13. Per germline, CDR1 MGHRA and CDR2 YSYEKL. This CDR3 region has 18 residues. CDR3 sequence (DNA): TGCGCCAGCAGCCAAGGAAAGGGGGCAACGGTTGGGAATCAGCCCCAGCATTTT. This gives the protein CASSQGKGATVGNQPQHF.

The rearrangement joins TRBV7-6 to TRBJ1-3; D is possibly TRBD1 (5 bases). CDR1 is SGHVS and CDR2 is FNYEAQ in the germline V gene. Between the trimmed V and J ends, which lost 5 bases and 2 bases, there was a span of 19 bases. The length of the CDR3 is 17 residues. The CDR3 here is CASSLSGAPFTGNTIYF. The CDR3 nucleotides read TGTGCCAGCAGCCTCAGTGGGGCTCCATTTACTGGAAACACCATATATTTT.

This clone has only a few counts. This chain links TRBV19 with TRBJ1-1; D gene ambiguous. The ends were cut back, 7 bases at V and 5 bases at J, with 14 bases in the middle. This CDR3 comprises 13 residues. Germline values: CDR1 LNHDA, CDR2 SQIVND (reference sequence). This chain's CDR3 is CASKSPGGTEAFF. As DNA, the CDR3 is TGTGCCAGTAAGTCTCCGGGAGGTACTGAAGCTTTCTTT.

The V call is TRBV19, the J call TRBJ2-1, with D possibly being TRBD2 (6 bases). The CDR3 totals 13 residues. The germline V gene encodes CDR1 LNHDA and CDR2 SQIVND (reference sequence). V lost 7 bases and J 9 bases, leaving 16 bases between the germline ends. CDR3 protein: CASKSGSRIEQFF. The CDR3 DNA is TGTGCCAGTAAGAGCGGGTCACGGATTGAGCAGTTCTTC.

V usage is TRBV9 and J usage is TRBJ2-1; tentative D call: TRBD2 (6 bases). The CDR3 has 15 residues. The V gene lost 3 bases and the J gene lost 6 bases, with 16 bases spanning the gap. The germline CDR1 and CDR2 sequences are SGDLS and YYNGEE. CDR3 sequence (DNA): TGTGCCAGCAGCGCCGCGCACCTAGCGTTCAATGAGCAGTTCTTC. Its protein is CASSAAHLAFNEQFF.